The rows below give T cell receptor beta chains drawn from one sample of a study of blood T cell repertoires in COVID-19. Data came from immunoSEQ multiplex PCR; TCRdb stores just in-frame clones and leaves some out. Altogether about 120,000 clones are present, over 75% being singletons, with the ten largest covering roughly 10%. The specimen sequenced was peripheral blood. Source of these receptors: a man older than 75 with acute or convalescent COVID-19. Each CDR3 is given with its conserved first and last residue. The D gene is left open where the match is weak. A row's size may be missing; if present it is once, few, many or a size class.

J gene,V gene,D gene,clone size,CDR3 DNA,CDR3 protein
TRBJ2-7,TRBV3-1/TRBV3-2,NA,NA,TGTGCCAGCAGCGCTACTTCCTACGAGCAGTACTTC,CASSATSYEQYF
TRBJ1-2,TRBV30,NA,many,TGTGCCTGGAGTGGCAGGGACTATGGCTACACCTTC,CAWSGRDYGYTF
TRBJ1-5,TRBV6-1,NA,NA,TGTGCCAGCAGTGACGGCGGGGACAATCAGCCCCAGCATTTT,CASSDGGDNQPQHF
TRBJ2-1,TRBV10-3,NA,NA,TGTGCCATCGGCGACAGCAGTAAGTCCTACAATGAGCAGTTCTTC,CAIGDSSKSYNEQFF
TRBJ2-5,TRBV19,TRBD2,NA,TGTGCCAGTAGTCCCTGGTTGACTAGCGGGAGGGCCGGGGAGACCCAGTACTTC,CASSPWLTSGRAGETQYF
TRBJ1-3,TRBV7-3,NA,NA,TGTGCCAGCAGCCGCGGGACGGATGGAAACACCATATATTTT,CASSRGTDGNTIYF
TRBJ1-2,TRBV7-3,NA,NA,TGTGCCAGCAGCTTAGACAGGACCGACTATGGCTACACCTTC,CASSLDRTDYGYTF
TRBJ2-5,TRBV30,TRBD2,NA,TGTGCCTGGAATCCCGCGGGAGGGGGGACCCAGTACTTC,CAWNPAGGGTQYF
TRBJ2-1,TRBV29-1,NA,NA,TGCAGCGTTGAAGGTGCGGGGTCGGGGGTGGCCTACAATGAGCAGTTCTTC,CSVEGAGSGVAYNEQFF
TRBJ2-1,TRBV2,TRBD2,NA,TGTGCCAGCAAGATACTAGCGGGAGAAAGTGAGCAGTTCTTC,CASKILAGESEQFF
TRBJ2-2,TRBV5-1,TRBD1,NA,TGCGCCAGCAGCCGGACAGGGGGCGCCGGGACCGGGGAGCTGTTTTTT,CASSRTGGAGTGELFF
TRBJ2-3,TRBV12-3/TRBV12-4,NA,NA,TGTGCCAGCAGTTTAACTAGCACAGATACGCAGTATTTT,CASSLTSTDTQYF
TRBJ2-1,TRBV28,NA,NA,TGTGCCAGCAGTTTGCCTACCACCTACAATGAGCAGTTCTTC,CASSLPTTYNEQFF
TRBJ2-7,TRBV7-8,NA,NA,TGTGCCAGCAGCTTAGCTCTCGTGGGAGGGGGGGAGCAGTACTTC,CASSLALVGGGEQYF
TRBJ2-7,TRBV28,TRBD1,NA,TGTGCCATCTCGGGACAGCCGATTGTTGACGAGCAGTACTTC,CAISGQPIVDEQYF
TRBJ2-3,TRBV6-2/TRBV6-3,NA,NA,TGTGCCAGCAGTTACGCGGCTTGGGAGGGACACACAGATACGCAGTATTTT,CASSYAAWEGHTDTQYF
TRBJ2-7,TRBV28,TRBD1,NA,TGTGCCAGCAGTTCCTTCGAGGGGGCGACCTACGAGCAGTACTTC,CASSSFEGATYEQYF
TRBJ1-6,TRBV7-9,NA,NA,TGTGCCAGCAGTCCACAGGGTTCGCATTCACCCCTCCACTTT,CASSPQGSHSPLHF
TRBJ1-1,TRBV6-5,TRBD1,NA,TGTGCCAGCGGTAGACAGGGCTACACTGAAGCTTTCTTT,CASGRQGYTEAFF
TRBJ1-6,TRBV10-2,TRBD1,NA,TGCGCCAGCAGTCTTTCCTCGACAGGGGGCAATTCACCCCTCCACTTT,CASSLSSTGGNSPLHF
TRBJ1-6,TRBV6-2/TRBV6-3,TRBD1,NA,TGTGCCAGCAGTGGAACCCAGGGGGTTCGCTATAATTCACCCCTCCACTTT,CASSGTQGVRYNSPLHF
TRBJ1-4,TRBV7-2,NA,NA,TGTGCCAGCAGCATGCAACGACAGACGGGTAGGGAAAAACTGTTTTTT,CASSMQRQTGREKLFF
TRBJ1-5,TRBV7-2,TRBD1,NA,TGTGCCAGCAGCTCTAGGGGGACAGGGATCCGCAATCAGCCCCAGCATTTT,CASSSRGTGIRNQPQHF
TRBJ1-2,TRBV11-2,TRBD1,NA,TGTGCCAGCAGCTTAGGGATGGGACAGGGGGCGAAAGGCTACACCTTC,CASSLGMGQGAKGYTF
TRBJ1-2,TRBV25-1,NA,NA,TGTGCCAGCAGGGGGGCTGGGGTAGTTGGCTACACCTTC,CASRGAGVVGYTF
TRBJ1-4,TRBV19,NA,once,TGTGCCAGTGGGGGGGGCGGAGGCGAAAAACTGTTTTTT,CASGGGGGEKLFF
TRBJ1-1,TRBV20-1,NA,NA,TGCAGTGCTAGTGTTGCGGTGGCGTACACTGAAGCTTTCTTT,CSASVAVAYTEAFF
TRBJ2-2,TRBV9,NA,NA,TGTGCCAGCAGCGTACAGAACACCGGGGAGCTGTTTTTT,CASSVQNTGELFF
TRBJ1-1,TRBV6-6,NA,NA,TGTGCCAGCAGTTACTCGTCAGGGGTGAACACTGAAGCTTTCTTT,CASSYSSGVNTEAFF
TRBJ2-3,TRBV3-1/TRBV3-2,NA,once,TGTGCCAGCAGCCACAGGGGGGCCACAGATACGCAGTATTTT,CASSHRGATDTQYF